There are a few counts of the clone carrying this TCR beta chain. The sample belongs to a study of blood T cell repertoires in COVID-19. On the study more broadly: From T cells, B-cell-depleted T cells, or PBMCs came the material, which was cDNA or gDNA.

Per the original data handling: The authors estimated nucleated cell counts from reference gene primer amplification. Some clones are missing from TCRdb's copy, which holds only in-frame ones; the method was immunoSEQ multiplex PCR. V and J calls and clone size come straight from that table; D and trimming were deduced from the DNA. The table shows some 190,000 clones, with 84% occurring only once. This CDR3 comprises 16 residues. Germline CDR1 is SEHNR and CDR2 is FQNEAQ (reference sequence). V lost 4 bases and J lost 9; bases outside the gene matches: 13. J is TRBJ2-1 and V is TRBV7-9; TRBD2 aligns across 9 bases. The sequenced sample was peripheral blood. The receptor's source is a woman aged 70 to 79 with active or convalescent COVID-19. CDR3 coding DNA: TGTGCCAGCAGCTCCCACCGAGTAGCGGGAGCGATTGAGCAGTTCTTC. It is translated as CASSSHRVAGAIEQFF.